This T cell receptor beta chain is from a study of blood T cell repertoires in COVID-19. This CDR3 has 12 amino acids. The germline V gene has CDR1 LNHDA and CDR2 SQIVND (reference sequence). Trimming shortened V by 3 bases and J by 4 bases, and 6 bases separated the two germline ends. Produced via immunoSEQ multiplex PCR; TCRdb's table is partial and in-frame only. The sample contains about 210,000 clones, about 83% of which appear only once. The J gene is TRBJ2-5, the V gene TRBV19, with D unresolved. Sequencing was carried out using peripheral blood. This receptor was identified in a woman in her thirties or forties with active or convalescent COVID-19. CDR3 in amino acids: CASSMSRETQYF. DNA for the CDR3: TGTGCCAGTAGTATGTCGAGAGAGACCCAGTACTTC.